Shown below are 27 T cell receptor beta chains from a single sample sequenced in a study of control samples from healthy donors and cancer patients. The repertoire was sequenced with immunoSEQ multiplex PCR; TCRdb's copy has only in-frame clones and lacks some. This sample has hundreds of thousands of clones, with about nine tenths found just once. Sequencing was done on a sample of PBMCs. These TCRs come from a man aged 35 to 55 with head and neck cancer.

The chain links TRBV24-1 to TRBJ2-3; no firm D call. Germline CDR1 reads KGHDR; CDR2 reads SFDVKD. The CDR3 runs 12 residues. Deletions cut 4 bases from V and 5 bases from J, with 6 bases between. CDR3: CATSETKDTQYF. In DNA, the CDR3 is TGTGCCACCAGTGAAACGAAAGATACGCAGTATTTT.

The chain employs TRBV28 and TRBJ1-2; 7 positions agree with TRBD1. The V gene's germline CDR1 is MDHEN and CDR2 SYDVKM. This CDR3 contains 15 residues. The J segment lost 4 bases and the V segment lost 5 bases, leaving 10 bases of the junction unmatched. DNA of the CDR3: TGTGCCAGCAGTGCTACGACAGGGAGGGGCTATGGCTACACCTTC. Residues: CASSATTGRGYGYTF.

The chain's CDR3 is CASSPPLPGEAFF. The CDR3, as DNA: TGTGCCAGCAGCCCCCCCCTCCCAGGCGAAGCTTTCTTT. The chain carries TRBV7-9 and TRBJ1-1; D remains unclear. The CDR3 length is 13 residues. From germline, CDR1 is SEHNR and CDR2 FQNEAQ (reference sequence). Trimming stripped 5 bases from V and 8 bases from J, with 15 bases between.

This chain connects TRBV27 to TRBJ2-7; the match to TRBD1 covers 11 bases. The V and J ends lost 5 bases and 3 bases, in that order; junction bases with no gene match: 9. CDR3 length: 16 amino acids. Germline CDR1 is MNHEY and CDR2 is SMNVEV (reference sequence). The CDR3 protein is CASSTTGQGANYEQYF. CDR3 nucleotides: TGTGCCAGCAGTACGACCGGACAGGGGGCTAACTACGAGCAGTACTTC.

The rearrangement joins TRBV3-1 (or the pseudogene TRBV3-2) to TRBJ1-6; D remains ambiguous. With 1 base removed from V and 8 bases from J, the gap between germline ends came to 12 bases. Germline loops: CDR1 LGHDT, CDR2 YNNKEL (reference sequence). This CDR3 has 15 residues. CDR3 region: CASSQVSNRYSPLHF. In DNA, the CDR3 is TGTGCCAGCAGCCAAGTGTCGAATCGGTATTCACCCCTCCACTTT.

The gene calls are TRBV7-2 and TRBJ2-5; 16 bases align to TRBD2. The CDR3 is made up of 18 amino acids. CDR1 and CDR2 (germline): SGHTA, FQGNSA. V was clipped by 6 bases and J by 4 bases; unmatched bases: 11. The CDR3, as DNA: TGTGCCAGCAGGACCGGGACTAGCGGGGGGGCCCTCGTAGAGACCCAGTACTTC. It is translated as CASRTGTSGGALVETQYF.

The chain combines TRBV7-3 with TRBJ2-3; D may match TRBD1 or TRBD2 (5 bases each). This CDR3 region has 16 residues. Germline CDR1 and CDR2: SGHTA and FQGTGA. Trimming took 1 base from V and 6 from J, leaving 17 bases between them. The CDR3 sequence is CASSLIQGADLDTQYF. The DNA for the CDR3 is TGTGCCAGCAGCTTAATCCAGGGAGCAGATCTGGATACGCAGTATTTT.

J is TRBJ2-5 and V is TRBV28; 12 bases fit TRBD2. Germline V gene lookup returns CDR1 MDHEN and CDR2 SYDVKM. V trimming: 3 bases; J trimming: 5 bases; junction bases outside the gene matches: 7. This CDR3 is built from 16 residues. The CDR3 region is CASSFSRLAGVETQYF. The CDR3 DNA reads as TGTGCCAGCAGTTTCTCGCGACTAGCGGGAGTGGAGACCCAGTACTTC.

V is TRBV28 and J is TRBJ2-3; 10 bases are a match to TRBD2. Germline CDR1 and CDR2: MDHEN and SYDVKM. V gave up 4 bases and J gave up 4 bases; unmatched junction bases: 17. This CDR3 has 19 residues. In DNA, the CDR3 is TGTGCCAGCAGTTCCCCGGGGGGGAGCGGGAGGGCCGGAGCAGATACGCAGTATTTT. This translates into CASSSPGGSGRAGADTQYF.

The rearrangement links TRBV12-3 or TRBV12-4 to TRBJ2-1; D not certain. Trimming removed 0 bases at V and 12 bases at J, with 6 bases between. The CDR3 consists of 11 residues. The CDR3 is CASSLAQRQFF. CDR3 in DNA: TGTGCCAGCAGTTTAGCGCAGAGGCAGTTCTTC.

The chain joins TRBV7-2 to TRBJ2-3; D is possibly TRBD2 (5 bases). This CDR3 contains 14 residues. Germline CDR1 and CDR2: SGHTA and FQGNSA. V lost 2 bases and J lost 8, with 14 bases in between. The CDR3 nucleotides read TGTGCCAGCAGCTTAAAGTTGGGAGAGGTTACGCAGTATTTT. Its protein product is CASSLKLGEVTQYF.

The gene calls are TRBV28 and TRBJ1-5, with TRBD1 matching 11 bases. The CDR3 extends over 18 amino acids. Germline V gene lookup returns CDR1 MDHEN and CDR2 SYDVKM. The V segment lost 6 bases and the J segment 2 bases; nucleotides outside the gene matches: 12. Here the CDR3 DNA reads TGTGCCAGCAGGGGACAGGGGGGCCAAGCACCCCGCAATCAGCCCCAGCATTTT. Its translation is CASRGQGGQAPRNQPQHF.

The chain links TRBV6-6 to TRBJ2-7; TRBD2 might be the D (5 bases). The CDR3 has 16 amino acids. The germline CDR1 and CDR2 sequences are MNHNY and SVGAGI (reference sequence). V was cut by 0 bases and J by 3 bases, with 15 bases left in between. The CDR3 nucleotides read TGTGCCAGCAGTTACTCAGTTGGGAGAGGTAACTACGAGCAGTACTTC. Translating gives CASSYSVGRGNYEQYF.

The V call is TRBV28, the J call TRBJ2-3; 7 bases line up with TRBD1. CDR1 and CDR2 (germline): MDHEN, SYDVKM. Unmatched junction bases numbered 5, after V lost 3 bases and J lost 2 bases. The CDR3 runs to 15 residues. The CDR3 bases are TGTGCCAGCAGTTTTAGTAAGGGGGCCACAGATACGCAGTATTTT. Amino acids: CASSFSKGATDTQYF.

This rearrangement joins TRBV19 to TRBJ2-3; a possible D gene is TRBD1 (6 bases). This CDR3 comprises 17 residues. CDR1 LNHDA and CDR2 SQIVND come from the germline V gene (reference sequence). Trimming stripped 2 bases from V and 0 bases from J, with 15 bases between. CDR3 nucleotide sequence: TGTGCCAGTAGTATACAGGGGAGTACTTTAAGCACAGATACGCAGTATTTT. Amino acids: CASSIQGSTLSTDTQYF.

CDR3 bases: TGTGCCAGCAGTTTTGATTTGGGGGCCCTTGCGGCCCAGTACTTC. Its translation is CASSFDLGALAAQYF. The chain employs TRBV28 and TRBJ2-5, with a tentative D call TRBD1 (6 bases). CDR1 and CDR2 from the germline V gene are MDHEN and SYDVKM. This CDR3 is 15 amino acids long. V shed 3 bases and J shed 9 bases, with 20 bases lying between them.

The rearrangement joins TRBV28 to TRBJ2-7; D call uncertain. CDR1 is MDHEN, CDR2 SYDVKM, per germline. There are 11 residues in the CDR3. V was trimmed by 10 bases and J by 3 bases, leaving 10 bases between them. The CDR3 loop is CAILTDYEQYF. The CDR3 DNA is TGTGCCATCCTAACTGACTACGAGCAGTACTTC.

This clone was recorded once. In DNA form, the CDR3 reads TGTGCCAGCAGACCCCCCAACACTGAAGCTTTCTTT. It encodes CASRPPNTEAFF. This rearrangement joins TRBV6-6 to TRBJ1-1, with no clear D. The length of the CDR3 is 12 residues. Germline CDR1 is MNHNY and CDR2 is SVGAGI (reference sequence). V lost 6 bases and J lost 2, with 7 bases in between.

The chain recombines TRBV6-1 with TRBJ2-7; 7 bases are a match to TRBD1. CDR1 is MNHNS, CDR2 SASEGT, per germline. The V and J ends lost 1 base and 4 bases, in that order; junction bases with no gene match: 10. CDR3 length equals 16 residues. The CDR3 is CASSEEAGTASYEQYF. The CDR3 nucleotides read TGTGCCAGCAGTGAAGAGGCCGGGACAGCCTCTTACGAGCAGTACTTC.

The rearrangement uses TRBV7-9 and TRBJ1-4; TRBD1 agrees at 8 bases. The length of the CDR3 is 14 residues. With 3 bases clipped from V and 7 bases from J, the junction kept 4 bases outside the gene matches. Germline V gene sequence: CDR1 SEHNR, CDR2 FQNEAQ (reference sequence). The CDR3 DNA reads as TGTGCCAGCAGCTTCACACAGGGGGTTGAAAAACTGTTTTTT. Protein sequence: CASSFTQGVEKLFF.

The genes are TRBV30 and TRBJ1-1, with unresolved D. The CDR3 has 10 residues. V was trimmed by 1 base and J by 3 bases, leaving 0 bases between them. Germline V gene lookup returns CDR1 GTSNPN and CDR2 SVGIG (reference sequence). The CDR3 DNA reads as TGTGCCTGGAGTGACACTGAAGCTTTCTTT. This codes for CAWSDTEAFF.

The genes are TRBV18 and TRBJ2-7; the D is unclear. Germline CDR1 is KGHSH and CDR2 is LQKENI. Trimming took 1 base from V and 5 from J, leaving 6 bases between them. The CDR3 runs to 12 residues. Here the CDR3 DNA reads TGTGCCAGCTCACCACTAAAGGACGAGCAGTACTTC. Protein product: CASSPLKDEQYF.

This clone occurred once. The chain recombines TRBV7-8 with TRBJ1-2; D remains ambiguous. V lost 1 base to trimming and J lost 4 bases, with 10 bases between them. The CDR3 has 14 residues. Germline V gene data show CDR1 as SGHVS and CDR2 as FQNEAQ. The CDR3 bases are TGTGCCAGCAGCTTAGAGGCGCGAAGCTATGGCTACACCTTC. Translation gives CASSLEARSYGYTF. Based on the CDR3 plus reference TRBV7-8 and TRBJ1-2, the full variable domain is GAGVSQSPRYKVAKRGQDVALRCDPISGHVSLFWYQQALGQGPEFLTYFQNEAQLDKSGLPSDRFFAERPEGSVSTLKIQRTQQEDSAVYLCASSLEARSYGYTFGSGTRLTVV.

The J gene is TRBJ2-2, the V gene TRBV6-5; D possibly corresponds to TRBD2 (5 bases). CDR3 size: 15 residues. CDR1 MNHEY and CDR2 SVGAGI come from the germline V gene. V shed 2 bases and J shed 2 bases, with 9 bases lying between them. In DNA, the CDR3 is TGTGCCAGCAGTTACGAGGGAGTAAACACCGGGGAGCTGTTTTTT. Its translation is CASSYEGVNTGELFF.

This clone was picked up one time. The chain couples TRBV5-1 to TRBJ2-5; TRBD1 matches at 8 bases. In germline, CDR1 is SGHRS, CDR2 YFSETQ. The CDR3 spans 15 residues. J gave up 2 bases and V 5 bases, and 8 bases lay outside the gene matches. The CDR3 coding sequence is TGCGCCAGCAGGGACAGGGTTACTCAGCAAGAGACCCAGTACTTC. Its protein product is CASRDRVTQQETQYF.

A single count supports this clone. The V call is TRBV7-3, the J call TRBJ2-5; D is uncertain. Germline CDR1 reads SGHTA; CDR2 reads FQGTGA. Between the trimmed V and J ends, which lost 4 bases and 2 bases, there was a span of 11 bases. The CDR3 covers 14 residues. CDR3 sequence reads: CASSSPGPQETQYF. The CDR3 DNA sequence: TGTGCCAGCAGCTCCCCCGGGCCGCAAGAGACCCAGTACTTC. The entire variable domain, with the rest obtained from reference TRBV7-3 and TRBJ2-5, is as follows: GAGVSQTPSNKVTEKGKYVELRCDPISGHTALYWYRQSLGQGPEFLIYFQGTGAADDSGLPNDRFFAVRPEGSVSTLKIQRTERGDSAVYLCASSSPGPQETQYFGPGTRLLVL.

This chain links TRBV9 with TRBJ2-3; D possibly corresponds to TRBD1 (5 bases). V dropped 3 bases and J dropped 2 bases, with 13 bases sitting between them. Germline lookup yields CDR1 SGDLS and CDR2 YYNGEE. This CDR3 comprises 15 residues. CDR3 DNA: TGTGCCAGCAGCGGACGATCGGACACCACAGATACGCAGTATTTT. Translated, it gives CASSGRSDTTDTQYF.